One TCR beta chain is described in this entry. This record comes from a study of OX40 agonist ivuxolimab in advanced cancers. V was clipped by 4 bases and J by 7 bases; unmatched bases: 9. This CDR3 region has 15 residues. Germline V gene data show CDR1 as SGHNT and CDR2 as YYREEE (reference sequence). The repertoire was sequenced with immunoSEQ multiplex PCR; TCRdb's copy has only in-frame clones and lacks some. The sample carries fewer than 90,000 clones, 89% recorded once. The chain has TRBV5-4 and TRBJ2-4, with 9 bases identical to TRBD1. The source of this sequence is an adult with an advanced solid tumor such as melanoma, head and neck, liver or kidney cancer. Source: CD4+ or CD8+ T cells sorted from blood, taken in a trial of the OX40 agonist ivuxolimab. In DNA, the CDR3 is TGTGCCAGCAGCGACTACGACAGGGGGAGGAACATTCAGTACTTC. This codes for CASSDYDRGRNIQYF.